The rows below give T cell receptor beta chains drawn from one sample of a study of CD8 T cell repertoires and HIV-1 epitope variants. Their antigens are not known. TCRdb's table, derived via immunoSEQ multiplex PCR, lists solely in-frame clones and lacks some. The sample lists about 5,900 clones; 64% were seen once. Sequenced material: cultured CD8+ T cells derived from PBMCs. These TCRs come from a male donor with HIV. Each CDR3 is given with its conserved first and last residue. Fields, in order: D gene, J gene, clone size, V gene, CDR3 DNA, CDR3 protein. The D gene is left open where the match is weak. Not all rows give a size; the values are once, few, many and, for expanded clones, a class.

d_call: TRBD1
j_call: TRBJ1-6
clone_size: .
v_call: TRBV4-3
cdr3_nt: TGCGCCAGCAGCCAAGAGATAGGGGGCATCTTACCCCTCCACTTT
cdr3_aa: CASSQEIGGILPLHF

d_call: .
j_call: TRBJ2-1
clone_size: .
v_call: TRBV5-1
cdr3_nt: TGCGCCAGCAGCTTGGACAGTTACAATGAGCAGTTCTTC
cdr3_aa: CASSLDSYNEQFF

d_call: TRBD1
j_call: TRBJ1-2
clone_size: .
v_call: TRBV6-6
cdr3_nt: TGTGCCAGCAGCCCTCAAGGGGGCGCGGATGGCTACACCTTC
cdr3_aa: CASSPQGGADGYTF

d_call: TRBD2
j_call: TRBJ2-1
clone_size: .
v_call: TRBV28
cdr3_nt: TGTGCCAGCAGTTTGTTCGTCGGAGTAAGGACTAGCGGGACTGCCCTCTTC
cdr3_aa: CASSLFVGVRTSGTALF

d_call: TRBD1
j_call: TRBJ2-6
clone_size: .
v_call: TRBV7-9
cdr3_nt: TGTGCCAGCCGCGGGACAGGGCAATCTGGGGCCAACGTCCTGACTTTC
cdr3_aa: CASRGTGQSGANVLTF

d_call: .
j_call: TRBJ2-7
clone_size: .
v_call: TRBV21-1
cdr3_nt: TGTGCCAGCTCTGGGTTCTACGAGCAGTACTTC
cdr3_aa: CASSGFYEQYF

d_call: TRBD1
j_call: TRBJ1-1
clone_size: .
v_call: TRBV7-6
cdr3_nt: TGTGCCAGCAGCTCCGGACAGGTGAACACTGAAGCTTTCTTT
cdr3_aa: CASSSGQVNTEAFF

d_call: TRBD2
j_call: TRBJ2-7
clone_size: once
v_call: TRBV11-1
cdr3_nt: TGTGCCAGCAGCTTAGTGCCTAGCGGGAACGAGCAGTACTTC
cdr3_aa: CASSLVPSGNEQYF

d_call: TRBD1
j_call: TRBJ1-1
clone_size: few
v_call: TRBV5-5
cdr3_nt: TGTGCCAGCAGTCGGACAGGGGACACTGAAGCTTTCTTT
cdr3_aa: CASSRTGDTEAFF

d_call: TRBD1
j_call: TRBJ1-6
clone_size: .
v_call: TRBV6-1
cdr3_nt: TGTGCCAGCAGTGCCTGGACAGGGGATAATTCACCCCTCCACTTT
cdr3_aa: CASSAWTGDNSPLHF

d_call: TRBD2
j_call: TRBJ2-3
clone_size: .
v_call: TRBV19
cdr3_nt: TGTGCCAGTACCCTACTAGCGGGGGCCACAGATACGCAGTATTTT
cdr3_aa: CASTLLAGATDTQYF

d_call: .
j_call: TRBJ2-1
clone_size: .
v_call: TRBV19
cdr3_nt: TGTGCCAGTAGTATCACAGGTACCGACAATGAGCAGTTCTTC
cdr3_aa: CASSITGTDNEQFF

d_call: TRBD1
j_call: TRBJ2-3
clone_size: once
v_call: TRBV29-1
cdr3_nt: TGCAGCGTTGTCCTGACAGGGTTTGAAGATACGCAGTATTTT
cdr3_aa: CSVVLTGFEDTQYF

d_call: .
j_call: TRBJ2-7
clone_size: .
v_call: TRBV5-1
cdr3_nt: TGCGCCAGCAGCTCGAATAGACAGAACACCTACGAGCAGTACTTC
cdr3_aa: CASSSNRQNTYEQYF

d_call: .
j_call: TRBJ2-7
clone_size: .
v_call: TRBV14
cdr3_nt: TGTGCCAGCAGCCAAGGACAGACCCGCTACGAGCAGTACTTC
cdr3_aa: CASSQGQTRYEQYF

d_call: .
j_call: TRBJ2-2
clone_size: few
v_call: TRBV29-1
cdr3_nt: TGCAGCGTTGTAGAGGGGAACACCGGGGAGCTGTTTTTT
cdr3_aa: CSVVEGNTGELFF

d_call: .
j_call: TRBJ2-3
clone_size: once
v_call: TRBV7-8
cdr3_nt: TGTGCCAGCAGCTTATACACAGATACGCAGTATTTT
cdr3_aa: CASSLYTDTQYF

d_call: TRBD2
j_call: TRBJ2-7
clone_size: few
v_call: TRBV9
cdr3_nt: TGTGCCAGCAGTGGTGGCGGGGGGGCTGACGAGCAGTACTTC
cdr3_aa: CASSGGGGADEQYF

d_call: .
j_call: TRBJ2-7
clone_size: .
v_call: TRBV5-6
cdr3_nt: TGTGCCAGCAGCTTGGGCGGGACAGTCTCCTACGAGCAGTACTTC
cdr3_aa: CASSLGGTVSYEQYF

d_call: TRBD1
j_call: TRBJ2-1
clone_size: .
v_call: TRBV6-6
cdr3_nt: TGTGCCAGCAGTGCCGGGACAGGCTCCTACAATGAGCAGTTCTTC
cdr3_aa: CASSAGTGSYNEQFF

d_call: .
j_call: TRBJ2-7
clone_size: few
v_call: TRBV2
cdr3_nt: TGTGCCAGCAGTGTTCAGAGCTACGAGCAGTACTTC
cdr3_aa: CASSVQSYEQYF

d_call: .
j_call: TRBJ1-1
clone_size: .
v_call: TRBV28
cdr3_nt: TGTGCCAGCAGTTTGGAAGTGACTGAAGCTTTCTTT
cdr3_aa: CASSLEVTEAFF

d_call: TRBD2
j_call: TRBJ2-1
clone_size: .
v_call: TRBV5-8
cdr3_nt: TGTGCCAGCAGCTTGGATAGCGGGTTGGATGAGCAGTTCTTC
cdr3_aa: CASSLDSGLDEQFF

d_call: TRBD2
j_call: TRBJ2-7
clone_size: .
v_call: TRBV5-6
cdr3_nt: TGTGCCAGCGTGGGGCTAGCGGGAAATGAGCAGTACTTC
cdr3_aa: CASVGLAGNEQYF

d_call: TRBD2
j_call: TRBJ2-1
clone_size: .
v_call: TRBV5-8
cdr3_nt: TGTGCCAGCAGCGAGAGCCCTGGACTAGGGCTCAATGAGCAGTTCTTC
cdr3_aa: CASSESPGLGLNEQFF

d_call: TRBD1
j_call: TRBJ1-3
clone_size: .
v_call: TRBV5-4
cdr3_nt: TGTGCCAGCAGCGCGCTGGACAGGGGAGTCGGTGGAAACACCATATATTTT
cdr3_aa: CASSALDRGVGGNTIYF

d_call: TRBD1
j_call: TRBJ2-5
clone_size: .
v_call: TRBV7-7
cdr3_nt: TGTGCCAGCAGTACGACCCGGGACAGGCAAGAGACCCAGTACTTC
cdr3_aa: CASSTTRDRQETQYF

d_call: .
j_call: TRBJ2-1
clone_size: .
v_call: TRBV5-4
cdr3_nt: TGTGCCAGCAGAGGGACAGCTAGCGGTCTGCCCCCGTTCTTC
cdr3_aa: CASRGTASGLPPFF

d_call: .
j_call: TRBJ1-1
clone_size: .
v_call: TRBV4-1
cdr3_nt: TGCGCCAGCAGCCAAGGAAGAGGCACTGAAGCTTTCTTT
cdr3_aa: CASSQGRGTEAFF

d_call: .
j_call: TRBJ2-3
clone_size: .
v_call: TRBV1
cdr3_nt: TGCACCAGCAGCCAACCTAGAGATACGCAGTATTTT
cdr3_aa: CTSSQPRDTQYF

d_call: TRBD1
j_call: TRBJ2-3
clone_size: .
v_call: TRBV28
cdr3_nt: TGTGCCAGCAGTTTTGGGGACAGGGGGCAAGACCCAGATACGCAGTATTTT
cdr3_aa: CASSFGDRGQDPDTQYF

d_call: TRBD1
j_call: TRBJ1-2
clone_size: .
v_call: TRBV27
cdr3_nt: TGTGCCAGCGGGGACAGGCTCTTAGTCTATGGCTACACCTTC
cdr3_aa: CASGDRLLVYGYTF

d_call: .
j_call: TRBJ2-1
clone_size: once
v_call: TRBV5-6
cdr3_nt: TGTGCCAGCAGCTTGGTGGAATATGAGCAGTTCTTC
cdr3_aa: CASSLVEYEQFF

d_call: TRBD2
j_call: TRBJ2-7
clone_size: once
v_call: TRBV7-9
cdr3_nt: TGTGCCAGCAGCTTAGTGGGCGGGGGTGCCTACGAGCAGTACTTC
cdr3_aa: CASSLVGGGAYEQYF

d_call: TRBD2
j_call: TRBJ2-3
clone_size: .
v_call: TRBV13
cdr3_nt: TGTGCCAGCAGCTCCGAGCGGGGGGCCGATACGCAGTATTTT
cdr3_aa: CASSSERGADTQYF

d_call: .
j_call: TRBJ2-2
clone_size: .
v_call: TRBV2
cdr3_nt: TGTGCCAGCAGTGAGTTTCAGGGGCAGGACACCGGGGAGCTGTTTTTT
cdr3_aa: CASSEFQGQDTGELFF

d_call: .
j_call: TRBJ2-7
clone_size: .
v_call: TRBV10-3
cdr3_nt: TGTGCCATCAGTGAGGTCTTCCTGACGGGGATCTACGAGCAGTACTTC
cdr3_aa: CAISEVFLTGIYEQYF

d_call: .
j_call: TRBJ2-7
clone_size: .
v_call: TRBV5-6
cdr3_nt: TGTGCCAGCAGTTCAGATGTCTCGGCCTACGAGCAGTACTTC
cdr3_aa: CASSSDVSAYEQYF

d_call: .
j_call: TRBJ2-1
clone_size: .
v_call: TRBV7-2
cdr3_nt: TGTGCCAGCAGACCCTCGGTAGGCTACAATGAGCAGTTCTTC
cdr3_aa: CASRPSVGYNEQFF

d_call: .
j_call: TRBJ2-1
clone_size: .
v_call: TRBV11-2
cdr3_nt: TGTGCCAGCAGCCCCAGGGGAGGGGGTCCCTACAATGAGCAGTTCTTC
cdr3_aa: CASSPRGGGPYNEQFF

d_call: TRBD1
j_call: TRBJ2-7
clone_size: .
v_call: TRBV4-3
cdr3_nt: TGCGCCAGCAGCCCAGACAGGGGTTCCTCCTACGAGCAGTACTTC
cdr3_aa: CASSPDRGSSYEQYF

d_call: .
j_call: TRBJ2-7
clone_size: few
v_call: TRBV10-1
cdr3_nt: TGCGCCAGCAGTAAGGACTCAAGCTCCTACGAGCAGTACTTC
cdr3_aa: CASSKDSSSYEQYF

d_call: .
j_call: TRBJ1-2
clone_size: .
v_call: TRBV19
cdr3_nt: TGTGCCAGTAGTTTCGGGGGCATAAATGGCTACACCTTC
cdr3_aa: CASSFGGINGYTF

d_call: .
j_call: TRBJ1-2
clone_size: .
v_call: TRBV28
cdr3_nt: TGTGCCAGCAGTTTATGGCAGCGCGATGGCTACACCTTC
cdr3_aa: CASSLWQRDGYTF

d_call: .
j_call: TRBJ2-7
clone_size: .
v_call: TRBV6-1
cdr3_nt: TGTGCCAGCGCGGACGGGAGCTCCTACGAGCAGTACTTC
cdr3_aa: CASADGSSYEQYF

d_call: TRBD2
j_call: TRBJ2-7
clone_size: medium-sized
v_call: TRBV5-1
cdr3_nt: TGCGCCAGCAGCTTATACAGCGGGACCACAAGCTCCTACGAGCAGTACTTC
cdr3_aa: CASSLYSGTTSSYEQYF

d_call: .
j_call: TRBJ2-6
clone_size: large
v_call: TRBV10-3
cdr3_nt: TGTGCCATCAGTGAGTCTCTGGGGGTATCTGGGGCCAACGTCCTGACTTTC
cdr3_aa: CAISESLGVSGANVLTF

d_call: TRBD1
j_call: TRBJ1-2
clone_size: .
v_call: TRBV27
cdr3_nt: TGTGCCAGCAGTTTATTGACAGGGAGTGGCTACACCTTC
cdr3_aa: CASSLLTGSGYTF

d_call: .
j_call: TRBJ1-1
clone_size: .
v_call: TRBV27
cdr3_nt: TGTGCCAGCAGTTTAGGGGGGGCTGAAGCTTTCTTT
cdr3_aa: CASSLGGAEAFF

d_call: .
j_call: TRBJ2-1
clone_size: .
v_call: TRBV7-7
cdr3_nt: TGTGCTAGCAGCTCGGGACTGAACGACAATGAGCAGTTCTTC
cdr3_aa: CASSSGLNDNEQFF

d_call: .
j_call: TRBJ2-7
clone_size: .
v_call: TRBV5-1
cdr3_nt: TGCGCCAGCAGCCCGGGGGACAGCTCCTACGAGCAGTACTTC
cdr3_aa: CASSPGDSSYEQYF

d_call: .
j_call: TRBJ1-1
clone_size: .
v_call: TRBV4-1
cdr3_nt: TGCGCCAGCAGCCAAGGTACGTCGATGAACACTGAAGCTTTCTTT
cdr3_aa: CASSQGTSMNTEAFF

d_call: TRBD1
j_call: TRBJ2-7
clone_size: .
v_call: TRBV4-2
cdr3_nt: TGTGCCAGCAGCTATATGACAGGGTCCTACGAGCAGTACTTC
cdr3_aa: CASSYMTGSYEQYF

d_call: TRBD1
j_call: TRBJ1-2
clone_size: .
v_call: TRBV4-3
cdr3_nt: TGCGCCAGCAGCCAATCTACAGGGGGCTATGGCTACACCTTC
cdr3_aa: CASSQSTGGYGYTF

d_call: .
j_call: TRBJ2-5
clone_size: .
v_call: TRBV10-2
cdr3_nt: TGCGCCAGCAGTGAGGTGGAGGAAGAGACCCAGTACTTC
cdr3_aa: CASSEVEEETQYF

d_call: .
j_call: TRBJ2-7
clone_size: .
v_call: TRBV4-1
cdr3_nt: TGCGCCAGCAGCCATACCGGACTTTCCAGGAGCTCCTACGAGCAGTACTTC
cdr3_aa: CASSHTGLSRSSYEQYF

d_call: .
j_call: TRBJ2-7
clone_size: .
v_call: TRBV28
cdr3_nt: TGTGCCAGCAGTTCGAGTTCGGGCAGCTACGAGCAGTACTTC
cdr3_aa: CASSSSSGSYEQYF

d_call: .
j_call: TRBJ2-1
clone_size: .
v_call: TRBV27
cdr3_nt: TGTGCCAGCAGTTTCGCAGGGGCCCCTATGTATTACAATGAGCAGTTCTTC
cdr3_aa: CASSFAGAPMYYNEQFF

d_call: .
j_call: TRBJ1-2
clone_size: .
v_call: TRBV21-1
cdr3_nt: TGTGCCAGCAGCATAGCCGATGACAGGGCTCATGGTGCTAACTATGGCTACACCTTC
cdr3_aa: CASSIADDRAHGANYGYTF